This entry lists 30 T cell receptor beta chains sequenced from one sample in a study of early T cells in non-severe SARS-CoV-2 infection listed by TCRdb under 2021. The library was obtained by 5' RACE. The reads were generated on a NextSeq 500. TCRdb cleaned the public reads at Q25 with fastp, built clones with MiXCR and kept in-frame beta chains. Here each entry gathers all rows of one CDR3 protein and keeps the most common genes and DNA. This sample gives approximately 39,000 distinct CDR3 sequences in total; around 6.5% of them show up just once. The ten largest clones represent under 25% of the sample. Sequenced here: whole blood, sampled at baseline. The origin of the receptors is an adult who was a healthcare worker with PCR-confirmed SARS-CoV-2 infection or an uninfected control (not recorded which).

This clonotype has ten or more counts. The rearrangement joins TRBV28 to TRBJ2-7, with D maybe TRBD2 (6 bases). Germline loops: CDR1 MDHEN, CDR2 SYDVKM. The CDR3 is 14 amino acids. The V end was cut by 8 bases, the J end by 2 bases, with 16 bases between. The CDR3 is CASLSGGNAYEQYF. The CDR3 bases are TGTGCCAGCCTGAGTGGCGGGAATGCCTACGAGCAGTACTTC.

The rearrangement links TRBV15 to TRBJ2-7; D is ambiguous. CDR1 LNHNV and CDR2 YYDKDF come from the germline V gene (reference sequence). V lost 1 base and J 0 bases, leaving 13 bases between the germline ends. This CDR3 is 16 amino acids long. CDR3 loop: CATSRVSVSSSYEQYF. The CDR3 DNA sequence: TGTGCCACCAGCAGAGTTTCAGTCTCAAGCTCCTACGAGCAGTACTTC.

The chain has TRBV24-1 and TRBJ2-3, with TRBD2 identical over 7 bases. V shed 3 bases, J shed 3 bases, and the junction held 11 bases outside the gene matches. In germline, CDR1 is KGHDR, CDR2 SFDVKD. The length of the CDR3 is 17 residues. CDR3 DNA: TGTGCCACCAGTGATACCCGTGGGGGAGGGATTACAGATACGCAGTATTTT. Protein sequence: CATSDTRGGGITDTQYF.

At least ten counts were recorded for this clonotype. The chain carries TRBV6-5 and TRBJ2-7, with D possibly called TRBD1 or TRBD2 (6 bases each). The length of the CDR3 is 15 residues. CDR1 is MNHEY, CDR2 SVGAGI, per germline. The V end lost 5 bases, the J end lost 2 bases, and 16 bases lay between the germline ends. The chain's CDR3 is CASSPGGGRPYEQYF. Written as DNA, the CDR3 is TGTGCCAGCAGTCCTGGTGGGGGGCGACCCTACGAGCAGTACTTC.

This clonotype was counted between two and nine times. The junction departs from germline at one end; a sequencing error may be responsible. CDR3: CASSVDPTQWGLNF. The CDR3 nucleotides are TGTGCCAGCAGCGTAGATCCCACCCAGTGGGGTTTGAATTTT. The rearrangement links TRBV9 to TRBJ2-3; the D is unclear. In germline, CDR1 is SGDLS, CDR2 YYNGEE. The CDR3 consists of 14 residues. Supplemented by reference TRBV9 and TRBJ2-3, the full variable domain reads DSGVTQTPKHLITATGQRVTLRCSPRSGDLSVYWYQQSLDQGLQFLIQYYNGEERAKGNILERFSAQQFPDLHSELNLSSLELGDSALYFCASSVDPTQWGLNFGPGTRLTVL.

This rearrangement joins TRBV7-8 to TRBJ2-5; D call uncertain. The CDR3 spans 11 residues. The germline V gene has CDR1 SGHVS and CDR2 FQNEAQ. Trimming took off 1 base at V and 7 bases at J, with 4 bases between the two ends. CDR3 amino acids: CASSLDGTQYF. The CDR3 bases are TGTGCCAGCAGCTTAGATGGGACCCAGTACTTC. The full variable domain, rest sourced from reference TRBV7-8 and TRBJ2-5, is GAGVSQSPRYKVAKRGQDVALRCDPISGHVSLFWYQQALGQGPEFLTYFQNEAQLDKSGLPSDRFFAERPEGSVSTLKIQRTQQEDSAVYLCASSLDGTQYFGPGTRLLVL.

This clonotype has ten or more counts. This chain uses TRBV5-5 with TRBJ2-7; D not resolved. This CDR3 comprises 13 residues. V lost 1 base, J lost 5 bases, and 10 bases lay in between. CDR1 SGHKS and CDR2 YYEKEE come from the germline V gene (reference sequence). In DNA form, the CDR3 reads TGTGCCAGCAGCTTGAAGAGGAAAGACGAGCAGTACTTC. Translated: CASSLKRKDEQYF.

At least ten counts were recorded for this clonotype. The chain links TRBV29-1 to TRBJ1-5; TRBD1 matches at 7 bases. Germline CDR1 SQVTM, CDR2 ANQGSEA. Trimming took 7 bases from V and 5 from J; bases not matched to a gene: 11. This CDR3 is 14 amino acids long. The CDR3 is CSANFDRVDQPQHF. The CDR3 DNA is TGCAGCGCAAACTTCGACAGGGTGGATCAGCCCCAGCATTTT.

This clonotype came up a few times. The V and J genes are TRBV6-5 and TRBJ2-3; D not certain. Germline assignment: CDR1 MNHEY and CDR2 SVGAGI. The CDR3 totals 13 residues. V gave up 7 bases and J gave up 6 bases, with 14 bases separating them. The chain's CDR3 is CASTDRIRDTQYF. CDR3 nucleotide sequence: TGTGCCAGCACCGACCGTATCCGCGATACGCAGTATTTT.

The table lists this clonotype with many counts. The gene calls are TRBV12-3 or TRBV12-4 and TRBJ1-2; the D is unclear. Trimming took off 6 bases at V and 0 bases at J, with 14 bases between the two ends. The CDR3 totals 15 residues. The CDR3 is CASSLTRTANYGYTF. DNA of the CDR3: TGTGCCAGCAGCCTAACCCGAACAGCTAACTATGGCTACACCTTC.

Many counts were recorded for this clonotype. This rearrangement joins TRBV12-3 or TRBV12-4 to TRBJ1-2; unclear D gene. This CDR3 is 12 amino acids long. V was shortened by 2 bases and J by 6 bases, with 7 bases between the two germline ends. CDR3 DNA sequence: TGTGCCAGCAGTTTATCAGGCAATGGCTACACCTTC. Translation: CASSLSGNGYTF.

This clonotype was seen a few times. The chain recombines TRBV11-2 with TRBJ1-3; D remains unclear. The germline V gene encodes CDR1 SGHAT and CDR2 FQNNGV. The ends were cut back, 1 base at V and 1 base at J, with 11 bases in the middle. The CDR3 length is 16 residues. The CDR3 DNA is TGTGCCAGCAGCTTAGTCGGTCCAGAATCTGGAAACACCATATATTTT. Its translation is CASSLVGPESGNTIYF.

This chain connects TRBV4-1 to TRBJ2-1; D is ambiguous. Germline CDR1 and CDR2: MGHRA and YSYEKL. The CDR3 totals 13 residues. The V end lost 2 bases, the J end lost 10 bases, and 12 bases lay between the germline ends. CDR3 sequence reads: CASSQPQGWEQFF. Written as DNA, the CDR3 is TGCGCCAGCAGCCAACCCCAAGGGTGGGAGCAGTTCTTC.

This clonotype was seen repeatedly, ten times or more. J is TRBJ1-1 and V is TRBV20-1; a possible D gene is TRBD1 (6 bases). The CDR3 is made up of 13 amino acids. The germline gives CDR1 DFQATT, CDR2 SNEGSKA (reference sequence). Trimming took 4 bases from V and 3 from J, leaving 12 bases between them. This CDR3 reads CSATQGTDTEAFF. For the CDR3, the DNA is TGCAGTGCTACACAGGGAACGGACACTGAAGCTTTCTTT.

As for this clonotype: Because the CDR3 is missing its conserved closing phenylalanine or tryptophan, this is likely a read error. V and J are TRBV19 and TRBJ1-4; no reliable D call. From germline, CDR1 is LNHDA and CDR2 SQIVND (reference sequence). The CDR3 contains 15 residues. V was shortened by 5 bases and J by 0 bases, with 10 bases between the two germline ends. The CDR3 sequence is CASSLSETTNEKLFI. The CDR3 DNA reads as TGTGCCAGTAGTCTTTCAGAAACAACTAATGAAAAACTGTTTATT.

This clonotype was recorded a few times. The chain recombines TRBV10-2 with TRBJ2-3; D is perhaps TRBD2 (6 bases). The length of the CDR3 is 16 residues. V was shortened by 6 bases and J by 2 bases, with 18 bases between the two germline ends. Germline CDR1 is WSHSY and CDR2 is SAAADI. CDR3 in DNA: TGCGCCAGCAGCCAAGGGGCGGGGACCCTCACAGATACGCAGTATTTT. Translation: CASSQGAGTLTDTQYF.

This clonotype has just a few counts. The V and J genes are TRBV18 and TRBJ2-7; TRBD1 is a possible D gene (6 bases). With 1 base removed from V and 0 bases from J, the gap between germline ends came to 7 bases. Looked up from germline, CDR1 is KGHSH and CDR2 is LQKENI. The CDR3 is 14 residues long. CDR3: CASSPQGDSYEQYF. As DNA, the CDR3 is TGTGCCAGCTCACCACAGGGGGACTCCTACGAGCAGTACTTC.

The table lists this clonotype with a few counts. The rearrangement links TRBV29-1 to TRBJ1-1; no definite D call. The CDR3 runs to 12 residues. The V gene's germline CDR1 is SQVTM and CDR2 ANQGSEA. Trimming pared 8 bases from V and 7 bases from J, leaving 17 bases between. The CDR3 reads CSHSGGMSEAFF. The CDR3 bases are TGCAGCCATTCGGGAGGGATGAGTGAAGCTTTCTTT.

This clonotype was observed a few times. The CDR3 DNA reads as TGTGCCAGCACCTGGGGCGGCTCCTACAATGAGCAGTTCTTC. It specifies CASTWGGSYNEQFF. The rearrangement joins TRBV28 to TRBJ2-1; D possibly corresponds to TRBD1 (5 bases). Trimming left V 7 bases short and J 0 bases short, with 10 bases between. CDR1 MDHEN and CDR2 SYDVKM come from the germline V gene. The length of the CDR3 is 14 residues.

This clonotype was detected only a few times. The V and J genes are TRBV27 and TRBJ1-1; D not resolved. Trimming removed 5 bases at V and 5 bases at J, with 15 bases between. The germline CDR1 and CDR2 sequences are MNHEY and SMNVEV (reference sequence). This CDR3 spans 14 amino acids. CDR3 nucleotide sequence: TGTGCCAGCAGTCCAAACCCTCCCAGGACTGAAGCTTTCTTT. It translates to CASSPNPPRTEAFF.

This clonotype was seen a handful of times. V gene TRBV28 combines with J gene TRBJ2-1, with D hard to call. Trimming cost V 3 bases and J 9 bases, with 15 bases left between them. The CDR3 totals 14 residues. Germline V CDR1 and CDR2: MDHEN, SYDVKM. CDR3: CASSFRGPEIEQFF. The CDR3 coding sequence is TGTGCCAGCAGTTTTCGAGGCCCGGAGATTGAGCAGTTCTTC.

This clonotype showed up many times. The rearrangement joins TRBV20-1 to TRBJ2-5; TRBD2 agrees at 7 bases. Germline CDR1 DFQATT, CDR2 SNEGSKA (reference sequence). CDR3 length: 15 residues. V dropped 0 bases and J dropped 7; count of bases not matched to a gene: 11. Here the CDR3 DNA reads TGCAGTGCTAGAGAGGGACTAACAAGCAGAGGGACCCAGTACTTC. Amino acid sequence: CSAREGLTSRGTQYF.

This clonotype was counted ten times or more. The rearrangement links TRBV28 to TRBJ1-5, with TRBD1 matching 10 bases. The CDR3 is 16 amino acids. J lost 4 bases, V lost 7 bases, and 10 bases had no gene match. Germline CDR1 reads MDHEN; CDR2 reads SYDVKM. The CDR3 coding sequence is TGTGCCAGCACCCCCCTAACGGACAGGGGGAATCAGCCCCAGCATTTT. This sequence encodes CASTPLTDRGNQPQHF.

This chain connects TRBV5-6 to TRBJ2-7, with 10 nucleotides matching TRBD2. Germline lookup yields CDR1 SGHDT and CDR2 YYEEEE. Losses at the gene ends were 0 bases for V and 5 bases for J; bases not matched to a gene: 17. The CDR3 length is 19 residues. In DNA form, the CDR3 reads TGTGCCAGCAGCTTGGCCGGCGGGGTGAAGACTAGCGGGCTGGACGAGCAGTACTTC. Its translation is CASSLAGGVKTSGLDEQYF.

This rearrangement joins TRBV19 to TRBJ2-7; 9 bases fit TRBD2. J lost 3 bases, V lost 4 bases, and 10 bases had no gene match. Germline V gene data show CDR1 as LNHDA and CDR2 as SQIVND (reference sequence). The CDR3 consists of 16 residues. For the CDR3, the DNA is TGTGCCAGTAGTAAAGGAGCGGGAGGTCGCATCTACGAGCAGTACTTC. It codes for CASSKGAGGRIYEQYF.

The rearrangement joins TRBV19 to TRBJ1-1, with D hard to call. Germline values: CDR1 LNHDA, CDR2 SQIVND (reference sequence). The CDR3 extends over 15 amino acids. Trimming took 5 bases from V and 0 from J, leaving 13 bases between them. CDR3 in DNA: TGTGCCAGTAGTCCCCCACAGATGGTGAACACTGAAGCTTTCTTT. As protein: CASSPPQMVNTEAFF.

This clonotype was seen a few times. The rearrangement links TRBV2 to TRBJ2-5; possibly TRBD2 for D (5 bases). The CDR3 is 15 amino acids. Trimming took 0 bases from V and 3 from J, leaving 11 bases between them. Germline lookup yields CDR1 SNHLY and CDR2 FYNNEI. The CDR3 is CASSEAKTKKETQYF. The DNA of the CDR3 is TGTGCCAGCAGTGAAGCCAAGACTAAAAAAGAGACCCAGTACTTC.

The J gene is TRBJ2-2, the V gene TRBV6-7; D may match TRBD1 or TRBD2 (5 bases each). TRBV6-7 is an open reading frame whose function is uncertain. Trimming stripped 6 bases from V and 2 bases from J, with 13 bases between. CDR3 size: 15 residues. This CDR3 reads CASRDPGRNTGELFF. In DNA form, the CDR3 reads TGTGCCAGCAGAGACCCGGGACGAAACACCGGGGAGCTGTTTTTT.

This clonotype came up many times. V gene TRBV12-5 combines with J gene TRBJ2-3; TRBD2 agrees at 7 bases. The V gene end was trimmed by 3 bases and the J gene end by 4 bases; junction bases not matched to a gene: 7. CDR1 is LGHNT and CDR2 is FRNRAP in the germline V gene. The CDR3 extends over 15 amino acids. CDR3 in amino acids: CASGFGGSSSDTQYF. The CDR3 DNA follows: TGTGCTAGTGGTTTCGGCGGGAGTAGCTCAGATACGCAGTATTTT.

This clonotype has just a few counts. The chain links TRBV20-1 to TRBJ2-2; D may be TRBD2 (5 bases). Germline V gene data show CDR1 as DFQATT and CDR2 as SNEGSKA (reference sequence). The CDR3 sequence is 16 residues long. The ends were cut back, 1 base at V and 0 bases at J, with 12 bases in the middle. The CDR3 here is CSARGLGSSNTGELFF. The CDR3 DNA follows: TGCAGTGCTAGAGGGTTAGGGAGTTCGAACACCGGGGAGCTGTTTTTT.